This T cell receptor beta chain derives from a study of PD-L1 blockade in urothelial cancer. Time point described: peripheral blood 6 weeks after treatment start. This CDR3 has 15 amino acids. V gave up 1 base and J gave up 2 bases, with 11 bases separating them. CDR1 LNHDA and CDR2 SQIVND come from the germline V gene (reference sequence). The table came from immunoSEQ multiplex PCR; TCRdb's copy has only in-frame clones and leaves some out. This sample has around 46,000 clones, with 88% found just once. The V gene is TRBV19, the J gene TRBJ2-5; maybe TRBD2 (6 bases). The sequences come from PBMCs, collected around atezolizumab (anti-PD-L1) treatment. This clonotype was sampled from a man between 60 and 70 years old with urothelial cancer. DNA for the CDR3: TGTGCCAGTAGTATAGGGACTACCCGGCAAGAGACCCAGTACTTC. This translates into CASSIGTTRQETQYF.